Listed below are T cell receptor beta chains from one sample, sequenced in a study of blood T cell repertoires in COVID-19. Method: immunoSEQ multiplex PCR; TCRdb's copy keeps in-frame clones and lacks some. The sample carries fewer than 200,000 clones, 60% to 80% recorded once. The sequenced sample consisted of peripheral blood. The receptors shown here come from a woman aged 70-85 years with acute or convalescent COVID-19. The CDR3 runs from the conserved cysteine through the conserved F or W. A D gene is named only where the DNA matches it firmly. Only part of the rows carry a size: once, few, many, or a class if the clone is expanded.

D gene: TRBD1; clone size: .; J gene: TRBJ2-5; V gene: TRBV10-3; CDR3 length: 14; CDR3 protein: CAISINRGSETQYF; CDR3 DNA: TGTGCCATCAGTATAAACAGGGGAAGCGAGACCCAGTACTTC
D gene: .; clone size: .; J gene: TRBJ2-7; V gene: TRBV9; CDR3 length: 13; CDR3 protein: CASSVAGTHEQYF; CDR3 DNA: TGTGCCAGCAGCGTAGCTGGGACACACGAGCAGTACTTC
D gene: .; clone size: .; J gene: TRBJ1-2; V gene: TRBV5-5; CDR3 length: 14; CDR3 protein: CASSLTKAGYGYTF; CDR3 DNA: TGTGCCAGCAGCTTGACAAAGGCGGGCTATGGCTACACCTTC
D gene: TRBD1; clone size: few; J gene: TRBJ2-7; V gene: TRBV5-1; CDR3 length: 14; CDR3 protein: CASSSTGGGYEQYF; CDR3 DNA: TGCGCCAGCAGCTCCACAGGGGGAGGCTACGAGCAGTACTTC
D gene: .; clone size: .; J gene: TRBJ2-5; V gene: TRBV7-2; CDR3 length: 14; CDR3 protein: CASSLVAREETQYF; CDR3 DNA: TGTGCCAGCAGCTTAGTGGCCAGGGAAGAGACCCAGTACTTC
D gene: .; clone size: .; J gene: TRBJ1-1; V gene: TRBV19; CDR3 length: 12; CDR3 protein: CASSTGWGLAFF; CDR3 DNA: TGTGCCAGTAGTACAGGATGGGGACTAGCTTTCTTT
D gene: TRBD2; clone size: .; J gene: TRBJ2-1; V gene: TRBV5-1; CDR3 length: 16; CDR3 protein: CASSQGAGGRIYEQFF; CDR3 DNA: TGCGCCAGCAGCCAAGGAGCGGGAGGAAGAATCTATGAGCAGTTCTTC
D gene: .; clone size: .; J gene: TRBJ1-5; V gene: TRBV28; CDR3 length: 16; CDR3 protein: CASSLKGDRGNQPQHF; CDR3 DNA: TGTGCCAGCAGTTTAAAGGGAGATCGCGGCAATCAGCCCCAGCATTTT
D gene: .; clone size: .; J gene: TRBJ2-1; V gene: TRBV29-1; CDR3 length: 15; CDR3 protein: CSVSIGAGGGNEQFF; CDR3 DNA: TGCAGCGTTTCAATAGGGGCCGGCGGAGGGAATGAGCAGTTCTTC
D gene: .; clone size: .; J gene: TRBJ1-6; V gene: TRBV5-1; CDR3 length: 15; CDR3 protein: CASSLIPDYNSPLHF; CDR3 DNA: TGCGCCAGCAGCTTAATACCAGATTATAATTCACCCCTCCACTTT
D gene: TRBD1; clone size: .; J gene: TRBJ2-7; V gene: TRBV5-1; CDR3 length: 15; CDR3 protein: CASSLDRGSSYEQYF; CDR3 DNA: TGCGCCAGCAGCTTGGACAGGGGTTCCTCCTACGAGCAGTACTTC
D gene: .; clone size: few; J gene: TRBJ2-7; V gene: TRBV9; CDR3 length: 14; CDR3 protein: CASSAGVSSYEQYF; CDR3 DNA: TGTGCCAGCAGCGCAGGGGTCAGCTCCTACGAGCAGTACTTC
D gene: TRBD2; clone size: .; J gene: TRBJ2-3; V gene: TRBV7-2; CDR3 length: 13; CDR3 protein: CASSWTRTDTQYF; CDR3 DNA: TGTGCCAGCAGCTGGACTAGGACAGATACGCAGTATTTT
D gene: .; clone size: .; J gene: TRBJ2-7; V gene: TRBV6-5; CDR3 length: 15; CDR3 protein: CASSYSFSGTYEQYF; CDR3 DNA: TGTGCCAGCAGTTACTCATTTTCAGGGACCTACGAGCAGTACTTC
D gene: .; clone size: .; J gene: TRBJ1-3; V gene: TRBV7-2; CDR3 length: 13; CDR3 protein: CASSLVRGDTIYF; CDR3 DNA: TGTGCCAGCAGCTTAGTTAGAGGAGACACCATATATTTT
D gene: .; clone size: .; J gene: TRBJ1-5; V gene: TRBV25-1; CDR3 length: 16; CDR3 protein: CASSESAGLGNQPQHF; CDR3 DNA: TGTGCCAGCAGTGAATCTGCGGGGCTGGGCAATCAGCCCCAGCATTTT
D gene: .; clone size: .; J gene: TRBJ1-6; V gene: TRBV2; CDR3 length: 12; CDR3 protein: CASSVLREALHF; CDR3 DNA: TGTGCCAGCAGTGTATTGAGGGAGGCCCTCCACTTT
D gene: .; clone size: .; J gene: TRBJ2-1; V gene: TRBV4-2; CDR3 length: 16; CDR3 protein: CASSLEVGASGNEQFF; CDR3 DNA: TGTGCCAGCAGCCTAGAGGTGGGGGCGTCGGGCAATGAGCAGTTCTTC
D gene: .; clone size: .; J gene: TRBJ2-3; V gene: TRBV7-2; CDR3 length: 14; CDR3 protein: CASREPGGTDTQYF; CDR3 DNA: TGTGCCAGCAGAGAACCAGGGGGCACAGATACGCAGTATTTT
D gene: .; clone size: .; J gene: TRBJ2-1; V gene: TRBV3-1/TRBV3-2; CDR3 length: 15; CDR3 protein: CASSQGDLALNEQFF; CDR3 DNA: TGTGCCAGCAGCCAGGGAGATCTAGCTCTCAATGAGCAGTTCTTC
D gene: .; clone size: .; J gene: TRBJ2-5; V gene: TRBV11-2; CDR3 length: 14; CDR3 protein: CASSLSGTWETQYF; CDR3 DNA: TGTGCCAGCAGCTTATCCGGTACTTGGGAGACCCAGTACTTC
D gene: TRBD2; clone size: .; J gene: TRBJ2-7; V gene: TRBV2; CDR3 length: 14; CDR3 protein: CASSRLSGTKEQYF; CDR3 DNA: TGTGCCAGCAGCAGATTGTCCGGGACTAAGGAGCAGTACTTC
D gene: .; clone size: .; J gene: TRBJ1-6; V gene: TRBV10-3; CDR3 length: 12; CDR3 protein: CAINSGSSPLHF; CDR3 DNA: TGTGCCATCAACTCGGGGAGCTCACCCCTCCACTTT
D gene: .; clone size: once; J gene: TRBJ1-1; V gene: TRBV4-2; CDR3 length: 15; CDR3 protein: CASSQGVRTDTEAFF; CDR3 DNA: TGTGCCAGCAGCCAGGGGGTAAGGACAGACACTGAAGCTTTCTTT
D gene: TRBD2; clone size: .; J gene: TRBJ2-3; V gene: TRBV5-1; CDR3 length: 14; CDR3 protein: CASSSRGGTDTQYF; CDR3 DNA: TGCGCCAGCAGCTCCCGGGGGGGGACAGATACGCAGTATTTT
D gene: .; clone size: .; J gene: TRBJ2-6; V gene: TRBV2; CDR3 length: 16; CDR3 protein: CASRLNPGPGANVLTF; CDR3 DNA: TGTGCCAGCAGGCTCAATCCAGGGCCTGGGGCCAACGTCCTGACTTTC
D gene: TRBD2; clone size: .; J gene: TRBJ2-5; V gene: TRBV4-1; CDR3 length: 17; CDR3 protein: CASSQGRIAGGGETQYF; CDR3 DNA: TGCGCCAGCAGCCAAGGTCGGATAGCGGGAGGGGGAGAGACCCAGTACTTC
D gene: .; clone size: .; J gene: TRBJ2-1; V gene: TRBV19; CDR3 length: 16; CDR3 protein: CASSIGTGSPYNEQFF; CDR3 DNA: TGTGCCAGTAGTATCGGAACGGGATCCCCCTACAATGAGCAGTTCTTC
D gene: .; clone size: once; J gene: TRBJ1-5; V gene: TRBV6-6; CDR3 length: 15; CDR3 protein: CASRTTQEGNQPQHF; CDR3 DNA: TGTGCTAGCAGAACGACCCAGGAGGGTAATCAACCCCAGCATTTT
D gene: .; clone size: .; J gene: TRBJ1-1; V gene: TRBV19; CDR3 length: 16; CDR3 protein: CASSIGTRVLNTEAFF; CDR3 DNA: TGTGCCAGTAGTATCGGGACAAGAGTTCTTAACACTGAAGCTTTCTTT
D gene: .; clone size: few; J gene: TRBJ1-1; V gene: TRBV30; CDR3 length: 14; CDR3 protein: CAWNGALLNTEAFF; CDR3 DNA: TGTGCCTGGAATGGGGCCTTACTCAACACTGAAGCTTTCTTT
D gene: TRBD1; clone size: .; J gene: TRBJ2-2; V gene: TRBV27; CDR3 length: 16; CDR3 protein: CASSFGTGKGTGELFF; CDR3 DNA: TGTGCCAGCAGTTTCGGGACAGGGAAAGGCACCGGGGAGCTGTTTTTT
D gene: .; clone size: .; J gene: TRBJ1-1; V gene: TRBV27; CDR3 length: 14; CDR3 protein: CASSKGRGTFGAFF; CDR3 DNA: TGTGCCAGCAGTAAAGGAAGGGGAACCTTTGGGGCTTTCTTT
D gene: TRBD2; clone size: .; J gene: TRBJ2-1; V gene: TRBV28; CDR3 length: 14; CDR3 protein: CASSFAGGFYEQFF; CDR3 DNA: TGTGCCAGCAGTTTTGCGGGAGGATTCTATGAGCAGTTCTTC
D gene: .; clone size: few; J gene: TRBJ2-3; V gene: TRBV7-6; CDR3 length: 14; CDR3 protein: CASSPTGLVDTQYF; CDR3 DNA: TGTGCCAGCAGCCCCACCGGACTGGTGGATACGCAGTATTTT
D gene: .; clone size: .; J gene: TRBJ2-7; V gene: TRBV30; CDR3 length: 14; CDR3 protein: CAWSLNRVSYEQYF; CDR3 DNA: TGTGCCTGGAGTCTTAATCGGGTCTCCTACGAGCAGTACTTC